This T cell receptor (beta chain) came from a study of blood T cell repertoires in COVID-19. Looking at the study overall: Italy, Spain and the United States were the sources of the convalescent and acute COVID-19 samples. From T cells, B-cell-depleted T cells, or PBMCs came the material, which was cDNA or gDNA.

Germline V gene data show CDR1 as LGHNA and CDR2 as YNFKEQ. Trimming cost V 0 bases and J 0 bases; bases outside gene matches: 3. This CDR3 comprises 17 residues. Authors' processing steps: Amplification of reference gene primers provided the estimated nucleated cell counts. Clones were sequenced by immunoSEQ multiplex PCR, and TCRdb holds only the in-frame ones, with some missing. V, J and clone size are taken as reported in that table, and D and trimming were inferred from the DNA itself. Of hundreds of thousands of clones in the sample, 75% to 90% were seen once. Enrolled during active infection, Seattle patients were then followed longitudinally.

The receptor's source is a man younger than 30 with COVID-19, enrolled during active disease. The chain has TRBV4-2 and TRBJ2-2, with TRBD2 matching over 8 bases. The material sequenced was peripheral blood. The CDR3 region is CASSQEALAANTGELFF. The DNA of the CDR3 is TGTGCCAGCAGCCAAGAGGCACTAGCGGCGAACACCGGGGAGCTGTTTTTT.